This T cell receptor (beta chain) was profiled in a study of T cell responses to AZD1222 COVID-19 vaccine. The CDR3 has 11 residues. Germline V gene data show CDR1 as SNHLY and CDR2 as FYNNEI. Trimming pared 3 bases from V and 11 bases from J, leaving 10 bases between. Clones were sequenced by immunoSEQ multiplex PCR, and TCRdb holds only the in-frame ones, with some missing. The data contain 110,000 or so clones, approximately 83% of them singletons. The sample consisted of peripheral blood, taken on day 0 of AZD1222 vaccination. The TCR comes from an adult in good health. The rearrangement joins TRBV2 to TRBJ1-1; TRBD1 might be the D (5 bases). The CDR3 DNA sequence: TGTGCCAGCAGTGATTACGGGGGGGCTTTCTTT. It specifies CASSDYGGAFF.